This T cell receptor beta chain was sequenced for a study of memory CD4+ T cells and cytomegalovirus serostatus. The overall study: This sample comes from healthy Belgian adults, roughly nine CMV seropositive, about 25 seronegative. Notes on the study in general: About 40% of the roughly 160 known CMV-associated TCRbeta sequences appeared in CD4+ memory.

In the original analysis: After removing out-of-frame reads, approximately 2.2 million distinct TCRbeta sequences remained. This table comes from immunoSEQ multiplex PCR, and its TCRdb copy is limited to in-frame clones, with some not included. The DNA gave D and trimming, while V, J and clone size come from that table. The sample includes under 50,000 clones, around three quarters of them seen just once. The sort gate was single viable CD3+CD4+CD8-CD45RO+ cells for memory CD4+ T cells. CD4+ T cells were isolated by positive magnetic selection. V lost 3 bases to trimming and J lost 4 bases, with 16 bases between them. The V gene's germline CDR1 is MGHRA and CDR2 YSYEKL. The CDR3 has 16 amino acids. Concerning this clone: The antigen is unknown.

This rearrangement joins TRBV4-1 to TRBJ2-1; D perhaps matches TRBD2 (6 bases). Input material: memory CD4+ T cells from blood. This receptor was obtained from an adult in good health and CMV-seropositive. DNA of the CDR3: TGCGCCAGCAGCCATCTCTCTGGAGGGTCATACAATGAGCAGTTCTTC. Its protein product is CASSHLSGGSYNEQFF.